Detailed here is one TCR beta chain. This CDR3 comprises 11 residues. In germline, CDR1 is DFQATT, CDR2 SNEGSKA (reference sequence). V was cut by 5 bases and J by 9 bases, with 12 bases left in between. Specified time point: baseline, week 1 (first vaccination visit). Stated treatment: pre-vaccination baseline after standard-of-care therapy. The record originates from a study of a mutant IDH1 vaccine in newly diagnosed glioma. Only in-frame clones appear in the TCRdb table, and some are missing; sequencing was by immunoSEQ multiplex PCR. The sample lists roughly 70,000 clones; around 82% were seen once.

The chain uses TRBV20-1 and TRBJ2-3; weak D call: TRBD1 (5 bases). This TCR was sampled from a woman in her late teens or twenties with glioma. Some clones in this sample may be carry-over from other donors' samples. Sequencing used peripheral blood mononuclear cells (PBMCs), obtained from a glioma patient treated with radiotherapy, temozolomide or both. CDR3 in DNA: TGCAGTGCTTCTACCCCAGGGACGCAGTATTTT. Amino acids: CSASTPGTQYF.